This T cell receptor (beta chain) was documented in a study of CD8+ T cells in alopecia areata. On the study more broadly: For 6 to 18 months, tofacitinib was taken, and 6 months off drug followed.

As for treatment: oral pan-JAK inhibitor, 5-10 mg twice daily. Germline trimming cut 3 bases from V and 4 bases from J; bases unmatched to any gene: 9. In germline, CDR1 is SGDLS, CDR2 YYNGEE. The CDR3 is 15 amino acids. RNA, once extracted, was reverse transcribed into cDNA for use as the sequencing template. Sequencing was performed with immunoSEQ multiplex PCR; in TCRdb, only in-frame clones are kept and a portion is missing. The sample has about 74,000 clones, 25% to 35% seen once. V gene TRBV9 combines with J gene TRBJ1-1, with 7 bases fitting TRBD1. The TCR was taken from a human donor with alopecia areata. Sequencing was performed on CD8+ T cells sorted from blood, taken at week 4, from a patient treated with tofacitinib. CDR3 loop: CASSETGVSRTEAFF. Written as DNA, the CDR3 is TGTGCCAGCAGCGAAACAGGGGTGTCTCGCACTGAAGCTTTCTTT.